This passage covers 20 T cell receptor beta chains from one sample sequenced in a study of CD8 T cells in Susac syndrome. A quantity of roughly 0.5 to 1 ug RNA underwent reverse transcription using random hexamers. Each CDR3 protein gets one entry after TCRdb re-called the immunoSEQ multiplex PCR reads with MiXCR. The top ten hold roughly 0.31% of the sample, which has 100,000 to 150,000 distinct CDR3 sequences, approximately 93% seen once. The sequencing sample was made of CD8+ T cells from PBMCs. The receptors stem from a human donor with multiple sclerosis.

The chain carries TRBV13 and TRBJ2-7; possible D gene TRBD2, 6 bases. Germline CDR1 PRHDT, CDR2 FYEKMQ (reference sequence). This CDR3 spans 15 amino acids. Trimming took 5 bases from V and 4 from J, leaving 18 bases between them. The chain's CDR3 is CASSHRGGRGYEQYF. CDR3 DNA: TGTGCCAGCAGCCACCGGGGAGGTCGTGGTTACGAGCAGTACTTC.

In the case of this clonotype: This is likely a read error, given that the CDR3 carries no conserved phenylalanine or tryptophan at its end. CDR3 region: CASSRRVNTEAFL. In DNA, the CDR3 is TGTGCCAGCAGTAGACGGGTGAACACTGAAGCTTTCCTT. The chain is built from TRBV5-6 and TRBJ1-1, with D unresolved. This CDR3 contains 13 residues. Germline V lookup: CDR1 SGHDT, CDR2 YYEEEE. Trimming removed 5 bases from V and 0 bases from J, with 8 bases in between.

The chain joins TRBV7-2 to TRBJ2-7; D is perhaps TRBD1 (6 bases). Germline CDR1 and CDR2: SGHTA and FQGNSA. Trimming stripped 3 bases from V and 1 base from J, with 13 bases between. The CDR3 is made up of 15 amino acids. The CDR3 is CASSFGTSLSYEQYV. The CDR3 bases are TGTGCCAGCAGCTTCGGGACAAGCCTTTCCTACGAGCAGTACGTC.

This chain links TRBV5-1 with TRBJ2-1; D might be TRBD2 (5 bases). Germline V gene sequence: CDR1 SGHRS, CDR2 YFSETQ. The V gene lost 2 bases and the J gene lost 8 bases, with 11 bases spanning the gap. CDR3 length equals 13 residues. CDR3 coding DNA: TGCGCCAGCAGCTTCCTGAGGGTCGATGAGCAGTTCTTC. Its protein is CASSFLRVDEQFF.

The chain links TRBV7-8 to TRBJ2-5; TRBD2 aligns across 12 bases. This CDR3 contains 15 residues. Germline values: CDR1 SGHVS, CDR2 FQNEAQ. The junction had 5 bases not matched to a gene; V was cut back by 5 bases and J by 4 bases. CDR3 sequence reads: CASSHTTSGRETQYF. The CDR3 coding sequence is TGTGCCAGCAGCCATACGACTAGCGGGAGAGAGACCCAGTACTTC.

Only one count was recorded for this clonotype. The chain carries TRBV9 and TRBJ2-7; the match to TRBD2 covers 7 bases. This CDR3 comprises 14 residues. With 3 bases clipped from V and 3 bases from J, the junction kept 6 bases outside the gene matches. CDR1 and CDR2 (germline): SGDLS, YYNGEE. CDR3 amino acids: CASSAIASGYEQYF. Here the CDR3 DNA reads TGTGCCAGCAGCGCGATAGCTAGCGGCTACGAGCAGTACTTC.

CDR3 region: CATRQGRVAFF. The CDR3 DNA sequence: TGTGCCACCAGACAGGGGCGCGTTGCTTTCTTT. The J gene is TRBJ1-1, the V gene TRBV14; 8 bases match TRBD1. Germline V CDR1 and CDR2: SGHDN, FVKESK. Trimming took 10 bases from V and 11 from J; bases not matched to a gene: 9. The CDR3 spans 11 residues.

The chain is built from TRBV29-1 and TRBJ2-1, with 8 bases aligning to TRBD2. Germline CDR1 reads SQVTM; CDR2 reads ANQGSEA. V dropped 8 bases and J dropped 7; count of bases not matched to a gene: 7. The CDR3 is 12 amino acids. The chain's CDR3 is CSPRTGGNEQFF. The CDR3 coding sequence is TGCAGCCCTAGGACGGGAGGGAATGAGCAGTTCTTC.

V and J are TRBV2 and TRBJ2-7; D unresolved. In germline, CDR1 is SNHLY, CDR2 FYNNEI. V dropped 6 bases and J dropped 5 bases, with 11 bases sitting between them. This CDR3 is 12 amino acids long. The CDR3 nucleotides read TGTGCCAGCAGATTGACACGGGACGAGCAGTACTTC. This gives the protein CASRLTRDEQYF. Complete variable domain (other parts from reference TRBV2 and TRBJ2-7): EPEVTQTPSHQVTQMGQEVILRCVPISNHLYFYWYRQILGQKVEFLVSFYNNEISEKSEIFDDQFSVERPDGSNFTLKIRSTKLEDSAMYFCASRLTRDEQYFGPGTRLTVT.

As DNA, the CDR3 is TGTGCCAGCAGTTACAGGGGAGGAACCTACGAGCAGTACTTC. This encodes CASSYRGGTYEQYF. This rearrangement joins TRBV28 to TRBJ2-7; possible D gene TRBD1, 7 bases. CDR1 MDHEN and CDR2 SYDVKM come from the germline V gene. The CDR3 is 14 amino acids. V gave up 4 bases and J gave up 2 bases, with 12 bases separating them. Full variable domain (outside the CDR3, taken from reference TRBV28 and TRBJ2-7): DVKVTQSSRYLVKRTGEKVFLECVQDMDHENMFWYRQDPGLGLRLIYFSYDVKMKEKGDIPEGYSVSREKKERFSLILESASTNQTSMYLCASSYRGGTYEQYFGPGTRLTVT.

This chain uses TRBV2 with TRBJ2-5; D gene uncertain. Deletions cut 6 bases from V and 3 bases from J, with 11 bases between. The CDR3 consists of 13 residues. The germline CDR1 and CDR2 sequences are SNHLY and FYNNEI. The CDR3 region is CASSPLVKETQYF. Here the CDR3 DNA reads TGTGCCAGCAGCCCCCTTGTCAAAGAGACCCAGTACTTC.

This chain connects TRBV12-3 or TRBV12-4 to TRBJ1-1, with D unclear. V dropped 3 bases and J dropped 7 bases, with 6 bases sitting between them. The CDR3 loop spans 11 amino acids. This chain's CDR3 is CASSLTFEAFF. CDR3 bases: TGTGCCAGCAGTTTGACCTTTGAAGCTTTCTTT.

The chain couples TRBV29-1 to TRBJ1-2; 10 nucleotides match TRBD1. The CDR3 length is 14 residues. V shed 6 bases, J shed 3 bases, and the junction held 7 bases outside the gene matches. Germline V gives CDR1 SQVTM, CDR2 ANQGSEA. CDR3: CSVVGTGVYYGYTF. Here the CDR3 DNA reads TGCAGCGTCGTCGGGACAGGGGTATACTATGGCTACACCTTC.

The rearrangement links TRBV7-7 to TRBJ2-1; 8 nucleotides line up with TRBD1. From germline, CDR1 is SSHAT and CDR2 FNYEAQ (reference sequence). The J segment lost 2 bases and the V segment lost 5 bases, leaving 14 bases of the junction unmatched. This CDR3 has 18 amino acids. The CDR3 DNA reads as TGTGCCAGCAGCCCAAGGACAGGGCCGGGGGCCGCCTACAATGAGCAGTTCTTC. Encoded protein: CASSPRTGPGAAYNEQFF.

This CDR3 is CASSFGAGDEQYF. CDR3 coding DNA: TGCGCCAGCAGCTTCGGTGCCGGAGACGAGCAGTACTTC. The chain recombines TRBV5-1 with TRBJ2-7, with D unclear. The germline CDR1 and CDR2 sequences are SGHRS and YFSETQ. The CDR3 runs to 13 residues. The germline V and J ends were trimmed by 2 bases and 5 bases, with 11 bases remaining between them.

The genes are TRBV28 and TRBJ1-4; a weak D match, TRBD1 (5 bases). CDR1 is MDHEN, CDR2 SYDVKM, per germline. The CDR3 is made up of 16 amino acids. V lost 5 bases to trimming and J lost 8 bases, with 21 bases between them. CDR3 sequence reads: CASSALDGGSREKLFF. For the CDR3, the DNA is TGTGCCAGCAGTGCTCTGGATGGGGGATCTAGGGAAAAACTGTTTTTT.

V usage is TRBV20-1 and J usage is TRBJ2-7; TRBD1 matches at 9 bases. CDR1 and CDR2 (germline): DFQATT, SNEGSKA (reference sequence). After removal of 6 bases from V and 2 bases from J, the junction contained 8 bases not matched to a gene. The CDR3 is 14 amino acids. CDR3: CSALQGAPPYEQYV. CDR3 bases: TGCAGTGCCCTACAGGGGGCACCCCCCTACGAGCAGTACGTC.

The gene calls are TRBV5-1 and TRBJ1-1, with no clear D. V lost 0 bases, J lost 8 bases, and 11 bases lay in between. The CDR3 spans 13 residues. Germline CDR1 SGHRS, CDR2 YFSETQ. The CDR3 DNA sequence: TGCGCCAGCAGCTTGGGCGTTCCCAGAGAAGCTTTCTTT. Amino acids: CASSLGVPREAFF.

The chain carries TRBV2 and TRBJ1-5, with TRBD1 as a possible D gene (6 bases). CDR1 is SNHLY and CDR2 is FYNNEI in the germline V gene. The CDR3 totals 14 residues. V dropped 2 bases and J dropped 3 bases, with 8 bases sitting between them. The CDR3 region is CASSERDNNQPQHF. The CDR3 nucleotides read TGTGCCAGCAGTGAAAGGGACAACAATCAGCCCCAGCATTTT.

The V and J genes are TRBV7-9 and TRBJ1-1, with D maybe TRBD1 (5 bases). V lost 5 bases and J 6 bases, leaving 16 bases between the germline ends. The CDR3 runs to 14 residues. Per germline, CDR1 SEHNR and CDR2 FQNEAQ (reference sequence). The DNA for the CDR3 is TGTGCCAGCAGCCCCACCCAGGGCGACTCTGAAGCTTTCTTT. Translation: CASSPTQGDSEAFF.